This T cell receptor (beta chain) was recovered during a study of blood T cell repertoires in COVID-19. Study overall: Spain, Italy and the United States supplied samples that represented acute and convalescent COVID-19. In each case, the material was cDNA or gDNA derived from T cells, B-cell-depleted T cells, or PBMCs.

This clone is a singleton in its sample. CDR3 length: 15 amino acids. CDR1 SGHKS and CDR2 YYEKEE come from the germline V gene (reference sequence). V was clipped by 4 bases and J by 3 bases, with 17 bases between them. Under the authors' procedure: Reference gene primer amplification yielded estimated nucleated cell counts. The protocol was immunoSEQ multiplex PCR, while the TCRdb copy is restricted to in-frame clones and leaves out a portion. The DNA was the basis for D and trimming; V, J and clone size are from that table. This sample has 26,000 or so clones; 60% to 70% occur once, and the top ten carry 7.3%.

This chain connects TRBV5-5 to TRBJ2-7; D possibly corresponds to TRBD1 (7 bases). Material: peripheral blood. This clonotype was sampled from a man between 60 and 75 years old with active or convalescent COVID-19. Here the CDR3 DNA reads TGTGCCAGCAGCCCAGGAGCAGGGGGGAACTACGAGCAGTACTTC. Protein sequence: CASSPGAGGNYEQYF.